The 18 T cell receptor beta chains reported below all come from one sample, sequenced in a study of cytomegalovirus exposure and HLA in healthy donors. Amplification used 60 Vbeta primers and 13 Jbeta primers. Clones were sequenced by immunoSEQ multiplex PCR, and TCRdb holds only the in-frame ones, with some missing. Altogether tens of thousands of clones are present, 70% to 85% being singletons, with the ten largest covering approximately 3.3%. Material for sequencing was PBMCs. These receptors were collected from a woman aged 40 to 55 in good health and CMV-seropositive.

The chain carries TRBV5-4 and TRBJ2-7, with D tentatively TRBD1 (6 bases). V lost 0 bases, J lost 2 bases, and 15 bases lay in between. This CDR3 has 16 amino acids. Germline V gives CDR1 SGHNT, CDR2 YYREEE (reference sequence). The CDR3 nucleotides are TGTGCCAGCAGCTTGGGACAGGCGGCCGCCACCTACGAGCAGTACTTC. Translation gives CASSLGQAAATYEQYF.

Only a few counts were recorded for this clone. This chain connects TRBV5-5 to TRBJ1-6, with no clear D. Germline lookup yields CDR1 SGHKS and CDR2 YYEKEE (reference sequence). The V end was cut by 1 base, the J end by 4 bases, with 12 bases between. CDR3 size: 16 residues. The CDR3 DNA reads TGTGCCAGCAGCTTGCTGCCAGAAATTTATAATTCACCCCTCCACTTT. Amino acid sequence: CASSLLPEIYNSPLHF.

This clone has more than one count but fewer than ten. The J gene is TRBJ2-5, the V gene TRBV14; possibly TRBD2 for D (5 bases). This CDR3 is built from 16 residues. The germline V and J ends were trimmed by 0 bases and 3 bases, with 14 bases remaining between them. In germline, CDR1 is SGHDN, CDR2 FVKESK. CDR3 sequence: CASSQEFGLSEETQYF. CDR3 coding DNA: TGTGCCAGCAGCCAAGAATTCGGACTTTCTGAAGAGACCCAGTACTTC.

This clone was seen a single time. The chain has TRBV7-9 and TRBJ1-2, with TRBD1 as a possible D gene (6 bases). From germline, CDR1 is SEHNR and CDR2 FQNEAQ (reference sequence). The CDR3 sequence is 13 residues long. V was shortened by 5 bases and J by 8 bases, with 15 bases between the two germline ends. DNA for the CDR3: TGTGCCAGCAGCACCGCGGACAGAAGGGGCTACACCTTC. This sequence encodes CASSTADRRGYTF. Together with reference TRBV7-9 and TRBJ1-2, the CDR3 gives the full variable domain: DTGVSQNPRHKITKRGQNVTFRCDPISEHNRLYWYRQTLGQGPEFLTYFQNEAQLEKSRLLSDRFSAERPKGSFSTLEIQRTEQGDSAMYLCASSTADRRGYTFGSGTRLTVV.

The chain is built from TRBV29-1 and TRBJ1-2; D perhaps matches TRBD1 (5 bases). The germline V gene has CDR1 SQVTM and CDR2 ANQGSEA. Trimming took 7 bases from V and 4 from J, leaving 10 bases between them. The CDR3 is 11 residues long. CDR3 amino acids: CSADSPYGYTF. DNA for the CDR3: TGCAGCGCCGACAGTCCCTATGGCTACACCTTC. Using reference TRBV29-1 and TRBJ1-2 for the parts outside the CDR3, the full variable domain is SAVISQKPSRDICQRGTSLTIQCQVDSQVTMMFWYRQQPGQSLTLIATANQGSEATYESGFVIDKFPISRPNLTFSTLTVSNMSPEDSSIYLCSADSPYGYTFGSGTRLTVV.

As to this clone: Relative to the germline gene, one junction end is altered; a read error may explain this. This chain uses TRBV18 with TRBJ2-5, with D possibly matching TRBD1 (5 bases). The CDR3 is 15 amino acids. Germline CDR1 and CDR2: KGHSH and LQKENI. The CDR3 DNA reads as TGTGCCAGCGCACCCCAGACAGCCGCCCCAGAGACCCAGTACTTC. Translating it yields CASAPQTAAPETQYF.

The chain couples TRBV5-1 to TRBJ1-5; D gene uncertain. Trimming shortened V by 0 bases and J by 7 bases, and 5 bases separated the two germline ends. The CDR3 consists of 12 residues. Germline assignment: CDR1 SGHRS and CDR2 YFSETQ. This CDR3 is CASSLDGQPQHF. The CDR3, as DNA: TGCGCCAGCAGCTTGGACGGGCAGCCCCAGCATTTT.

About this clone itself: Germline is not matched at one junction end, which may reflect a read error. In the same sample, other DNA sequences code for this CDR3. V is TRBV30 and J is TRBJ1-3; D uncertain. The germline V gene has CDR1 GTSNPN and CDR2 SVGIG (reference sequence). This CDR3 region has 14 residues. CDR3 sequence: CAWSVTYSGNTIYF. CDR3 bases: TGCGCCTGGAGTGTAACATACTCTGGAAACACCATATATTTT.

This chain uses TRBV30 with TRBJ1-5; unclear D gene. This CDR3 is built from 12 residues. V dropped 3 bases and J dropped 4 bases, with 7 bases sitting between them. CDR1 is GTSNPN and CDR2 is SVGIG in the germline V gene (reference sequence). In nucleotides, the CDR3 is TGTGCCTGGAGCAGGCCGAATCAGCCCCAGCATTTT. This translates into CAWSRPNQPQHF.

The CDR3 nucleotides are TGTGCCAGCAACCCGGGACAGGTCGGCTATGGCTACACCTTC. It codes for CASNPGQVGYGYTF. V gene TRBV7-2 combines with J gene TRBJ1-2; 8 bases map to TRBD1. The V gene end was trimmed by 7 bases and the J gene end by 4 bases; junction bases not matched to a gene: 8. CDR1 SGHTA and CDR2 FQGNSA come from the germline V gene. This CDR3 region has 14 residues.

This chain connects TRBV6-5 to TRBJ2-7; D gene uncertain. The V end lost 0 bases, the J end lost 3 bases, and 9 bases lay between the germline ends. This CDR3 spans 14 amino acids. Germline V CDR1 and CDR2: MNHEY, SVGAGI. The CDR3 here is CASSYSTQNYEQYF. The CDR3 region has the DNA TGTGCCAGCAGTTACTCAACACAAAACTACGAGCAGTACTTC.

This clone has only a few counts. The chain is built from TRBV2 and TRBJ2-1, with D hard to call. V dropped 8 bases and J dropped 5 bases, with 10 bases sitting between them. Per germline, CDR1 SNHLY and CDR2 FYNNEI. The CDR3 consists of 12 residues. DNA of the CDR3: TGTGCCAGCGGTCGCGGTGACAATGAGCAGTTCTTC. It encodes CASGRGDNEQFF.

The chain combines TRBV9 with TRBJ2-2; 10 nucleotides agree with TRBD1. CDR1 is SGDLS and CDR2 is YYNGEE in the germline V gene. The CDR3 covers 16 residues. The V gene end was trimmed by 2 bases and the J gene end by 3 bases; junction bases not matched to a gene: 4. CDR3 protein: CASSVTGTGDTGELFF. CDR3 sequence (DNA): TGTGCCAGCAGCGTGACCGGGACAGGGGACACCGGGGAGCTGTTTTTT.

V is TRBV7-6 and J is TRBJ2-5; 10 positions agree with TRBD2. V was clipped by 0 bases and J by 4 bases; unmatched bases: 8. The CDR3 is made up of 17 amino acids. CDR1 and CDR2 from the germline V gene are SGHVS and FNYEAQ. The chain's CDR3 is CASSLAGASGGAETQYF. As DNA, the CDR3 is TGTGCCAGCAGCTTAGCTGGGGCTAGCGGGGGAGCAGAGACCCAGTACTTC.

The chain recombines TRBV9 with TRBJ1-2; TRBD1 aligns across 8 bases. Germline CDR1 SGDLS, CDR2 YYNGEE. The CDR3 has 15 residues. J gave up 4 bases and V 3 bases, and 8 bases lay outside the gene matches. The CDR3 spells CASSASWTGFYGYTF. Written as DNA, the CDR3 is TGTGCCAGCAGCGCCTCTTGGACAGGGTTCTATGGCTACACCTTC.

The chain carries TRBV19 and TRBJ1-2; D may be TRBD1 (6 bases). The CDR3 is 14 amino acids. Trimming shortened V by 3 bases and J by 7 bases, and 15 bases separated the two germline ends. Germline V gene lookup returns CDR1 LNHDA and CDR2 SQIVND (reference sequence). The CDR3, as DNA: TGTGCCAGTAGTATCCCAATGCGGGGGCTTGGCTACACCTTC. It translates to CASSIPMRGLGYTF. Full variable domain (rest looked up from reference TRBV19 and TRBJ1-2): DGGITQSPKYLFRKEGQNVTLSCEQNLNHDAMYWYRQDPGQGLRLIYYSQIVNDFQKGDIAEGYSVSREKKESFPLTVTSAQKNPTAFYLCASSIPMRGLGYTFGSGTRLTVV.

The chain is built from TRBV10-2 and TRBJ2-2, with D maybe TRBD1 (6 bases). CDR3 length: 15 amino acids. Germline V gives CDR1 WSHSY, CDR2 SAAADI. V lost 4 bases and J 3 bases, leaving 12 bases between the germline ends. CDR3: CASSGGGWDTGELFF. In nucleotides, the CDR3 is TGCGCCAGCAGTGGAGGGGGTTGGGACACCGGGGAGCTGTTTTTT.

The chain links TRBV6-5 to TRBJ1-1; TRBD1 matches at 10 bases. The V segment lost 5 bases and the J segment 5 bases; nucleotides outside the gene matches: 8. This CDR3 contains 15 residues. Germline V gene data show CDR1 as MNHEY and CDR2 as SVGAGI. This CDR3 is CASSRQGAMGTEAFF. CDR3 DNA: TGTGCCAGCAGTCGACAGGGGGCAATGGGGACTGAAGCTTTCTTT.